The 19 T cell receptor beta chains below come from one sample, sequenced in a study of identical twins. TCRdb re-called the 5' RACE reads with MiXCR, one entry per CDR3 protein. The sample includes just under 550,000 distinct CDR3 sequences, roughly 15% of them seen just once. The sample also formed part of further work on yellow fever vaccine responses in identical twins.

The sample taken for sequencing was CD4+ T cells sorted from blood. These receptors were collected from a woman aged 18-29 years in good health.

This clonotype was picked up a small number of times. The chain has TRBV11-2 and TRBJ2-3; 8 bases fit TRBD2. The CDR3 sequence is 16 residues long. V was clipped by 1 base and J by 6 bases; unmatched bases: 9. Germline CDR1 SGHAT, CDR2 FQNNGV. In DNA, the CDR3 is TGTGCCAGCAGCTTAGGCAACGGGAGGGCCGTTGATACGCAGTATTTT. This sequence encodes CASSLGNGRAVDTQYF.

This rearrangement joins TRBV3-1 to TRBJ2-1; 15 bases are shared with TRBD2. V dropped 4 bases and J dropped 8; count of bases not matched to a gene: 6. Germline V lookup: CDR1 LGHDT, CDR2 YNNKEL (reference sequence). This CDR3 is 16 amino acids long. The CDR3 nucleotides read TGTGCCAGCAGCCGCCGGACTAGCGGGAGGGAAGATGAGCAGTTCTTC. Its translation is CASSRRTSGREDEQFF.

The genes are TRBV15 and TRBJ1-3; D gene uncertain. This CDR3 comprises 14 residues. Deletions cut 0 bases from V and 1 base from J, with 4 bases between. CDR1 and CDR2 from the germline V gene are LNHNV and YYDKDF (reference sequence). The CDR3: CATSREGSGNTIYF. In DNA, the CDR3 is TGTGCCACCAGCAGAGAAGGTTCTGGAAACACCATATATTTT. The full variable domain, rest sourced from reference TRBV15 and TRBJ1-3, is DAMVIQNPRYQVTQFGKPVTLSCSQTLNHNVMYWYQQKSSQAPKLLFHYYDKDFNNEADTPDNFQSRRPNTSFCFLDIRSPGLGDTAMYLCATSREGSGNTIYFGEGSWLTVV.

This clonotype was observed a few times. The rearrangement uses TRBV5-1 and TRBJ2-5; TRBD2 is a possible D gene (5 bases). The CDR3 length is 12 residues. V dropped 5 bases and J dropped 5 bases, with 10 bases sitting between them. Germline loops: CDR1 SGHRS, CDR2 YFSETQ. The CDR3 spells CASSRGWETQYF. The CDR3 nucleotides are TGCGCCAGCAGTCGGGGATGGGAGACCCAGTACTTC.

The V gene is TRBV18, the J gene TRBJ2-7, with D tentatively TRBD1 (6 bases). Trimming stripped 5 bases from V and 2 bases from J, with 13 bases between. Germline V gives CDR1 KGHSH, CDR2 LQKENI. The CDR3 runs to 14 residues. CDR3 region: CASSSQQGPYEQYF. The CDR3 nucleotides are TGTGCCAGCTCATCACAACAGGGCCCCTACGAGCAGTACTTC.

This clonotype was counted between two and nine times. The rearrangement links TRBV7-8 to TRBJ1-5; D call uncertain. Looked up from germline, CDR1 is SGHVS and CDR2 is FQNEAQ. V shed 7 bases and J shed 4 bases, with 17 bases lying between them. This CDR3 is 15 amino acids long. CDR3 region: CASNVMGFENQPQHF. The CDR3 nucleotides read TGTGCCAGCAACGTTATGGGATTTGAGAATCAGCCCCAGCATTTT.

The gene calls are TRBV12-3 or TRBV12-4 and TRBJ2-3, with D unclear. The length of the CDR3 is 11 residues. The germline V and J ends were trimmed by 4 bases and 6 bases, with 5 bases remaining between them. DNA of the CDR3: TGTGCCAGCAGTTGGGCGGATACGCAGTATTTT. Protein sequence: CASSWADTQYF.

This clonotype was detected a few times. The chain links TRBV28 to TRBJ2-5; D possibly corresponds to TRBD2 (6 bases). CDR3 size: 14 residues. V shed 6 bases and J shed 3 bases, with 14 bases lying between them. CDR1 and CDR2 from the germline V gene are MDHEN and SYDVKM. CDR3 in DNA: TGTGCCAGCAGAGAGGGAGGCTTCAAAGAGACCCAGTACTTC. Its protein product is CASREGGFKETQYF.

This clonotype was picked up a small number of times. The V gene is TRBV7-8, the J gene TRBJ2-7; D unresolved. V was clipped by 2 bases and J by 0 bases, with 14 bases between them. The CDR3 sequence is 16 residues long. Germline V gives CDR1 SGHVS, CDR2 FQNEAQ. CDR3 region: CASSLSPLGFSYEQYF. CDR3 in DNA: TGTGCCAGCAGCTTAAGTCCGCTGGGGTTCTCCTACGAGCAGTACTTC.

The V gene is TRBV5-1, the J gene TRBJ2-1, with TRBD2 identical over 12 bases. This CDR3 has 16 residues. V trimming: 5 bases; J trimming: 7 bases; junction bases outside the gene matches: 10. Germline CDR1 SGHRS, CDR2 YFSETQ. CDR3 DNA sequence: TGCGCCAGCAGTTCGCTAGCGGGAGGGCCGAGTAATGAGCAGTTCTTC. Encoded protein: CASSSLAGGPSNEQFF.

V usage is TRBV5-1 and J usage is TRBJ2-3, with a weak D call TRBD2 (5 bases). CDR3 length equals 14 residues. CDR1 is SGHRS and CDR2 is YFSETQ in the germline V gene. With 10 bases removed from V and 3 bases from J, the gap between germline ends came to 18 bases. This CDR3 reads CASGLGERTDTQYF. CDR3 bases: TGCGCCTCTGGATTGGGAGAGCGGACAGATACGCAGTATTTT.

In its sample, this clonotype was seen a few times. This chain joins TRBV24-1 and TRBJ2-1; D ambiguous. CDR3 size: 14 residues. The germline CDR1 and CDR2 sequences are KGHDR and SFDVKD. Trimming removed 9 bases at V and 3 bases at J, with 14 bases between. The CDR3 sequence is CATRVSKGYNEQFF. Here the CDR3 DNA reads TGTGCCACCCGAGTGAGTAAGGGCTACAATGAGCAGTTCTTC.

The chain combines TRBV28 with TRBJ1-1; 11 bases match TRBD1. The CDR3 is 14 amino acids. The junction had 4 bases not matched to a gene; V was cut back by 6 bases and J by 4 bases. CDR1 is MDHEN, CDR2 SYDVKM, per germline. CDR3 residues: CASRGTGGFTEAFF. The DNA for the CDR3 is TGTGCCAGCAGAGGGACAGGGGGTTTCACTGAAGCTTTCTTT.

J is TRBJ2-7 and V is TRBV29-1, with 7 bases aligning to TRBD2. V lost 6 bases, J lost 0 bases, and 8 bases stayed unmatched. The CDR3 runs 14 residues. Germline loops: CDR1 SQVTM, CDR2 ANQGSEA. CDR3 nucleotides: TGCAGCGTGTTTACTGGCGGGAGCTCCTACGAGCAGTACTTC. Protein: CSVFTGGSSYEQYF.

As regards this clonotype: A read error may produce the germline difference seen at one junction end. In nucleotides, the CDR3 is TGCTGTGCTAGAGATTGGCGGGGGAGAACAGCCTCCCTCACAGATACGCAGTATTTT. Amino acid sequence: CCARDWRGRTASLTDTQYF. The gene calls are TRBV20-1 and TRBJ2-3; 7 bases align to TRBD2. CDR1 is DFQATT, CDR2 SNEGSKA, per germline (reference sequence). CDR3 size: 19 residues.

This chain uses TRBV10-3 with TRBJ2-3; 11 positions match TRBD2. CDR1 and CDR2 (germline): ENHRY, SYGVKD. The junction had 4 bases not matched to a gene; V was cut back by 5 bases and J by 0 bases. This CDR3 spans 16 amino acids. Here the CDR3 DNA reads TGTGCCATCAGTAAAGGGACTAGCGGAAGCACAGATACGCAGTATTTT. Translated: CAISKGTSGSTDTQYF.

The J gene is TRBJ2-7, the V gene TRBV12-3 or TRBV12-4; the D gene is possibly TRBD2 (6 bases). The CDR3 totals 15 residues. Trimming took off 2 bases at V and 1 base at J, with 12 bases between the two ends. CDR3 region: CASSLSSGVSYEQYV. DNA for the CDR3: TGTGCCAGCAGTTTATCTTCGGGGGTATCCTACGAGCAGTACGTC.

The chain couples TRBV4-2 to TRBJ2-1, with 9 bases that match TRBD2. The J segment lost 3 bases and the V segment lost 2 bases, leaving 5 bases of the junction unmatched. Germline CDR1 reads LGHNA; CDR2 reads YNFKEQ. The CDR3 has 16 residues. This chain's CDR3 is CASSQLAGEIYNEQFF. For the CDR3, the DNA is TGTGCCAGCAGCCAATTAGCGGGGGAGATCTACAATGAGCAGTTCTTC.

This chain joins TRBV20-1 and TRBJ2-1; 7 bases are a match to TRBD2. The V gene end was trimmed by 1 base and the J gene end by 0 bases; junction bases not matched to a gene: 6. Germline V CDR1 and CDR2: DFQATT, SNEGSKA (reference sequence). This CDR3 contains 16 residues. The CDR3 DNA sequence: TGCAGTGCTAGAGGGTCTCGGGGGGTCTCCTACAATGAGCAGTTCTTC. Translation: CSARGSRGVSYNEQFF.